This T cell receptor beta chain was found in a study of CD8 T cells in Susac syndrome (dated by TCRdb to the late 2010s). Study-wide context: Whether CD8+ T cell activation and differentiation in Susac syndrome was antigen driven was tested using repertoire sequencing. The clonality of the CD8+ T cell repertoire was compared across about 12 healthy donors, around 14 Susac syndrome patients and 15 multiple sclerosis patients. Here is what the overall study found, with its caveats: The number of individuals in the TCR sequencing and HLA analysis was recognized as being relatively small.

Peripheral blood CD8+ and CD4+ T cells from healthy donors, Susac syndrome patients and multiple sclerosis patients were profiled by high-throughput TCR beta sequencing. The multiple sclerosis controls were treatment-naive patients who had stable or active relapsing-remitting disease and met the revised McDonald criteria. CD8+ TEMRA cells were enriched by FACS, while bulk CD8+ and CD4+ T cells were purified by magnetic negative isolation. Blood was drawn into EDTA tubes, processed within 24 hours, and PBMCs were isolated by density gradient centrifugation. PBMCs intended for TCR sequencing were cryopreserved in liquid nitrogen and thawed later in a water bath at 37 degrees C. Purity of sorted or isolated CD4+, CD8+ and CD8+ TEMRA cells was at least 90%. RNA was extracted using the RNeasy kit, and about 0.5 to 1 ug of the RNA was reverse transcribed with random hexamers. The immunoSEQ multiplex PCR assay, which covers 54 Vbeta and 13 Jbeta segments, was used to amplify TCR beta CDR3 regions. To correct PCR amplification bias, a synthetic template baseline was used for both primer optimization and computational correction. In the authors' own workflow: Only productive sequences were kept, with reads annotated to V, D and J genes according to IMGT and analyzed in immunoSEQ Analyzer. To calculate clonality, Shannon entropy was normalized by log2 of the number of productive unique sequences and then subtracted from one. Public and private clones were assessed among the 100 most prevalent clones of each patient and control. Clones were defined as Susac-specific when absent from the healthy and MS cohorts, from approximately 970 published viral clones and from other ImmuneACCESS disease sequences. The raw public reads went through TCRdb reprocessing: fastp at Q25, MiXCR clone calling, in-frame beta chains kept. Rows merge per CDR3 protein into single entries with the most common DNA and genes. Clone size and V and J calls follow TCRdb, not the original study. The sample contains about 300,000 distinct CDR3 sequences, 70% to 90% of them found a single time. Jointly, the top ten make up around 0.21% of the sample.

Note on this clonotype: This receptor's antigen is unknown. No base-level quality is on record; no much larger clone is a single base apart.

This TCR came from a human donor with multiple sclerosis. The source material was CD8+ T cells from PBMCs.

The nucleotides read TGCGCCAGCAGCCAAGAACAGGGGCGCCTACCTGAGCAGTTCTTC. It translates to CASSQEQGRLPEQFF. The rearrangement joined TRBV4-3 to TRBJ2-1, with 7 bases aligning to TRBD1. From the germline V gene, CDR1 is LGHNA and CDR2 is YSLEER. V is pruned by 0 bases and J by 9 bases, leaving 8 bases of the junction without a gene match. Including the terminal cysteine and phenylalanine, the CDR3 comprises 15 residues. Only the CDR3 DNA stays, 45 bases, in frame from base 1.